This T cell receptor (beta chain) came from a study of T cell changes during pregnancy in multiple sclerosis. The repertoire was sequenced with immunoSEQ multiplex PCR; TCRdb's copy has only in-frame clones and lacks some. Altogether tens of thousands of clones are present, under 90% being singletons, with the ten largest covering 8% to 10%. Germline CDR1 and CDR2: MNHNS and SASEGT. After removal of 4 bases from V and 0 bases from J, the junction contained 10 bases not matched to a gene. This CDR3 region has 18 residues. This receptor was obtained from a female donor in good health, enrolled as a control in a pregnancy study. The sample was peripheral blood, taken after pregnancy. This chain connects TRBV6-1 to TRBJ1-2; 11 bases agree with TRBD1. The CDR3 nucleotides are TGTGCCAGCAGTGCCCTCCGGGACAGGGGGTATACTAACTATGGCTACACCTTC. Translating gives CASSALRDRGYTNYGYTF.